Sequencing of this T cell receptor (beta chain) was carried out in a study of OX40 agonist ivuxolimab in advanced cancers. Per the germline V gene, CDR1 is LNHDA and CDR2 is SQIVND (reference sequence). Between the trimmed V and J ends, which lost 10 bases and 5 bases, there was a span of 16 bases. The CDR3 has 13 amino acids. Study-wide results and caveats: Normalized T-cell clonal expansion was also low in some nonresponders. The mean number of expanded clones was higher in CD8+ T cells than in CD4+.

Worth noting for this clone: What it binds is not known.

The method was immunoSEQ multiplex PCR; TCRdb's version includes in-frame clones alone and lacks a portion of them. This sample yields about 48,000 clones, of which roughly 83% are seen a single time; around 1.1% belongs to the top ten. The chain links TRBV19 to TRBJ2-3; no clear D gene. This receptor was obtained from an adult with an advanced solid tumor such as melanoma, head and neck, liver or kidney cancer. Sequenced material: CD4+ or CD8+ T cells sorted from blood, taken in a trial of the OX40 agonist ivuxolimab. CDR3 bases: TGTGCCACCTCCCCCCGCGTGAGAGATACGCAGTATTTT. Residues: CATSPRVRDTQYF. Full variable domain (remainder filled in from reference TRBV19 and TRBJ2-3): DGGITQSPKYLFRKEGQNVTLSCEQNLNHDAMYWYRQDPGQGLRLIYYSQIVNDFQKGDIAEGYSVSREKKESFPLTVTSAQKNPTAFYLCATSPRVRDTQYFGPGTRLTVL.